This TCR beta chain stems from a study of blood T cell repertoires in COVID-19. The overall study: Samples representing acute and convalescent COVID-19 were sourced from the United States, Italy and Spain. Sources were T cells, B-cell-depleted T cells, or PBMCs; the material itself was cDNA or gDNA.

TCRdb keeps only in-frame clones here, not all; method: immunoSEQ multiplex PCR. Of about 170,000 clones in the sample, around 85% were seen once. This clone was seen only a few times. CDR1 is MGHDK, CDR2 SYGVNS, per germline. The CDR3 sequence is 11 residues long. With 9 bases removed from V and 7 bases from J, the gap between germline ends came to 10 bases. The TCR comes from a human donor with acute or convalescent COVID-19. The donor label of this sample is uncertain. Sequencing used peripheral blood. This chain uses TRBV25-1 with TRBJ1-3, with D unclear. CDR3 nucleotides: TGTGCCAGGACTTCCACGAACACCATATATTTT. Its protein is CARTSTNTIYF.